The TCR beta chain under discussion was sequenced for a study of B cell selection in AIRE deficiency (dated by TCRdb to the late 2010s). For the wider study: A comparison of TCRbeta repertoires of sorted blood CD4+ conventional T cells and regulatory T cells was made between AIRE-deficient patients and healthy controls. The TCR-sequenced cohort comprised about 5 AIRE-deficient APECED patients and about 5 healthy control donors. The study at large found these results: Tconv and Treg cells from AIRE-deficient patients showed TCRBV gene usage, CDR3 length and TCR diversity similar to those of healthy donors. Among under 4,500 shared Treg TCRbeta sequences, about 31% were found to be shared only among healthy donors and about 9% only among patients, suggesting that Treg selection is less efficient in the absence of AIRE. Only TCRbeta chains were sequenced, and about 39% of shared healthy-donor Treg sequences were also present in healthy Tconv cells, possibly due to differing TCRalpha chains. Around a third of the Treg TCRbeta sequences shared among healthy donors were found in patient Tconv cells, which suggests that Treg-biased clones were diverted into the Tconv compartment. Shared Treg sequences had shorter CDR3s, which reflects a bias toward rearrangements containing few non-templated nucleotide insertions.

Conventional CD4 T cells were sorted as CD4+CD127+ cells. The control samples were obtained from healthy donors who were not related to the patients. Sorting of Tconv and Treg cells intended for TCRbeta sequencing was performed on a FACSAria flow cytometer. Sorted cells were collected into 5-ml round-bottom polystyrene tubes, and dry cell pellets were frozen at -80°C before sequencing. The immunoSEQ platform was used to sequence the TCRbeta chains. The study's processing was this. About 11x10^4 distinct in-frame TCRbeta sequences from patients and some 1.3x10^5 from healthy donors were obtained from pooled conventional T cell repertoires. Treg TCRbeta sequences found in two or more individuals were classed as public, and these public Treg TCRbeta sequences were then looked for in Tconv repertoires. Group differences were tested with Mann-Whitney U tests and Bonferroni-Dunn correction in GraphPad Prism 7.03. The source is immuneACCESS, and TCRdb retained only in-frame sequences with V and J called. Part of the clones is not carried over; for the studies checked, unresolved V genes explain less than half of this, and the remainder is unexplained. Clone size and V and J calls were adopted from that table, with D and trimming inferred from the DNA. This sample lists roughly 25,000 clones; 90% to 98% were detected once. Approximately 0.2% of the sample belongs to the ten largest clones.

As regards this clone: Its target antigen remains unknown. No clone much larger than this one lies a single base away; base qualities are absent.

This sequence was found in a human donor in good health. The source material was CD4+CD127+ conventional T cells sorted from PBMCs.

The CDR3 has the sequence CASSQDRSESGNTIYF. The nucleotides are TGTGCCAGCAGCCAAGATCGGTCAGAATCTGGAAACACCATATATTTT. The V and J genes are TRBV4-2 and TRBJ1-3, with no confidently assigned D gene. V lost 0 bases and J lost 1 base; the stretch between them is 10 bases long. Taken from the germline V gene, the CDR1 and CDR2 loops are LGHNA and YNFKEQ. Inclusive of the bounding cysteine and phenylalanine, the CDR3 is 16 residues long. Only the CDR3 DNA is retained, 48 bases long and in frame from the first base.